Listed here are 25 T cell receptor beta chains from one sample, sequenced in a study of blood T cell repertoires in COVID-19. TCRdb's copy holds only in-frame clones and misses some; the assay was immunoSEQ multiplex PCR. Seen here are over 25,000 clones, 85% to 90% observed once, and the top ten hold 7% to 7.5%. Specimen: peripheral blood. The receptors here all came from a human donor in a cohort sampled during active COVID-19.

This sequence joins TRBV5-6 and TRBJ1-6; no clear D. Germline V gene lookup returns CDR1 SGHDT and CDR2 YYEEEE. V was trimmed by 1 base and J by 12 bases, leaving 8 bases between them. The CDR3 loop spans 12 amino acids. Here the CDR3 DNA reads TGTGCCAGCAGCTTGTCACTAGGACCCCTCCACTTT. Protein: CASSLSLGPLHF.

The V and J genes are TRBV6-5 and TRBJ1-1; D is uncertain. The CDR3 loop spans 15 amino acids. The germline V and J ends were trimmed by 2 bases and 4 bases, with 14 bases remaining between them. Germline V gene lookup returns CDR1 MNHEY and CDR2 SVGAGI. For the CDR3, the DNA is TGTGCCAGCAGTTACGCTCACACGGGGTCCACTGAAGCTTTCTTT. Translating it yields CASSYAHTGSTEAFF.

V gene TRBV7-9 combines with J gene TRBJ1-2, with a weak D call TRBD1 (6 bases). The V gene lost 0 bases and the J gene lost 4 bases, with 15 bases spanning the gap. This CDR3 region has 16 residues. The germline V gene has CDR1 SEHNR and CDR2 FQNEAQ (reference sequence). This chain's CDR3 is CASSLATQGRGYGYTF. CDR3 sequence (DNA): TGTGCCAGCAGCTTAGCCACACAGGGTCGGGGCTATGGCTACACCTTC. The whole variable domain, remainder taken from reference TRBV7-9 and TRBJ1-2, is DTGVSQNPRHKITKRGQNVTFRCDPISEHNRLYWYRQTLGQGPEFLTYFQNEAQLEKSRLLSDRFSAERPKGSFSTLEIQRTEQGDSAMYLCASSLATQGRGYGYTFGSGTRLTVV.

The CDR3 loop is CASSWESTYGYTF. CDR3 in DNA: TGTGCCAGTAGTTGGGAGAGTACCTATGGCTACACCTTC. The chain employs TRBV19 and TRBJ1-2, with D unresolved. The CDR3 spans 13 residues. The ends were cut back, 5 bases at V and 4 bases at J, with 11 bases in the middle. Germline CDR1 reads LNHDA; CDR2 reads SQIVND (reference sequence).

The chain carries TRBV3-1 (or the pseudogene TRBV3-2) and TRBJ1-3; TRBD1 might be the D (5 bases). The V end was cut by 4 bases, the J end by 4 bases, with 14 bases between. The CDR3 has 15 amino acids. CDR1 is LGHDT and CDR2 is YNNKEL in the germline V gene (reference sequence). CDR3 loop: CASSLGRGRGNTIYF. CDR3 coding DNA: TGTGCCAGCAGCCTCGGACGGGGGAGAGGAAACACCATATATTTT.

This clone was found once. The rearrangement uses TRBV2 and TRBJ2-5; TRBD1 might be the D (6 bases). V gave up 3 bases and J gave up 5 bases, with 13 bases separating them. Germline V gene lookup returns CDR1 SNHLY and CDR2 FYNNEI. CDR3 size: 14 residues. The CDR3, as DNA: TGTGCCAGCAGTGATGTCCCGCAGGGGGAGACCCAGTACTTC. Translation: CASSDVPQGETQYF.

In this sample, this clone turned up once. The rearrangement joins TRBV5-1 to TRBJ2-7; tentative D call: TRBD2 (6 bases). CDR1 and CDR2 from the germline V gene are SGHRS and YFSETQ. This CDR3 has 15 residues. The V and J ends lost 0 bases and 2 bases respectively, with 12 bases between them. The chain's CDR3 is CASSLVGGETYEQYF. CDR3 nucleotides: TGCGCCAGCAGCTTGGTCGGGGGTGAGACCTACGAGCAGTACTTC. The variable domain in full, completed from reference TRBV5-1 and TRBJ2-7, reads KAGVTQTPRYLIKTRGQQVTLSCSPISGHRSVSWYQQTPGQGLQFLFEYFSETQRNKGNFPGRFSGRQFSNSRSEMNVSTLELGDSALYLCASSLVGGETYEQYFGPGTRLTVT.

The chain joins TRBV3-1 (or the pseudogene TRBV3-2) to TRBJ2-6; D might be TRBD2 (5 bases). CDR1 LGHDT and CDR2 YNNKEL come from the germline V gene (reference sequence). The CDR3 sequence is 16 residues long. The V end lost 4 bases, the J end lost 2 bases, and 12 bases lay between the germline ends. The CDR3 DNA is TGTGCCAGCAGCCCGGGATTGATAGCTGGGGCCAACGTCCTGACTTTC. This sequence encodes CASSPGLIAGANVLTF.

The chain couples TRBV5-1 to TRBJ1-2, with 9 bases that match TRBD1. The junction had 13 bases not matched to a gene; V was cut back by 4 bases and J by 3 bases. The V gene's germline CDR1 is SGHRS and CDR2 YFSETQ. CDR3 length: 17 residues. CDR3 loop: CASSKKQTGGQDYGYTF. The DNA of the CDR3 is TGCGCCAGCAGCAAAAAACAGACAGGGGGACAAGACTATGGCTACACCTTC.

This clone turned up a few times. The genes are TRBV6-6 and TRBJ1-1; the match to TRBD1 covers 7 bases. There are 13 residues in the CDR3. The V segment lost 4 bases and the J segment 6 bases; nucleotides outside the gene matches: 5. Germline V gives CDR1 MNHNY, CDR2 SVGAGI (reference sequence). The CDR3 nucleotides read TGTGCCAGCAGTTCCCTGGGACAGTCTGAAGCTTTCTTT. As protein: CASSSLGQSEAFF.

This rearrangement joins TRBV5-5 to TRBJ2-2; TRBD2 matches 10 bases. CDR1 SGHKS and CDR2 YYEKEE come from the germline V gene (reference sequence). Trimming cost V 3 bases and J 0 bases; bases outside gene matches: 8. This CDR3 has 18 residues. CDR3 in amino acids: CASSSRLAGGSNTGELFF. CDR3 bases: TGTGCCAGCAGCTCCCGATTAGCGGGGGGCTCGAACACCGGGGAGCTGTTTTTT. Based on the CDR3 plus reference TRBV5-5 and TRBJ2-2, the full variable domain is DAGVTQSPTHLIKTRGQQVTLRCSPISGHKSVSWYQQVLGQGPQFIFQYYEKEERGRGNFPDRFSARQFPNYSSELNVNALLLGDSALYLCASSSRLAGGSNTGELFFGEGSRLTVL.

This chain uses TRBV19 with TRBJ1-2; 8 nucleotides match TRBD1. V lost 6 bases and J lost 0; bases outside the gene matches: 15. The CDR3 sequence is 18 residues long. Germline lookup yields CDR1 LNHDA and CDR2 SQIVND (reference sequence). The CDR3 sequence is CASRGTGVNLPANYGYTF. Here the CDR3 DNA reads TGTGCCAGTAGGGGGACAGGCGTAAACCTACCGGCTAACTATGGCTACACCTTC. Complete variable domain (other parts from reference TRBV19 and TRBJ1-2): DGGITQSPKYLFRKEGQNVTLSCEQNLNHDAMYWYRQDPGQGLRLIYYSQIVNDFQKGDIAEGYSVSREKKESFPLTVTSAQKNPTAFYLCASRGTGVNLPANYGYTFGSGTRLTVV.

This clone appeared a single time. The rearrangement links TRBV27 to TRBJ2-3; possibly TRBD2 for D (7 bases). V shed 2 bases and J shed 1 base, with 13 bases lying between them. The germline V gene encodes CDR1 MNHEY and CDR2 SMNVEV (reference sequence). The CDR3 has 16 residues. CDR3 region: CASSLSRGGRTDTQYF. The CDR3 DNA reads TGTGCCAGCAGTTTAAGTAGGGGGGGACGCACAGATACGCAGTATTTT.

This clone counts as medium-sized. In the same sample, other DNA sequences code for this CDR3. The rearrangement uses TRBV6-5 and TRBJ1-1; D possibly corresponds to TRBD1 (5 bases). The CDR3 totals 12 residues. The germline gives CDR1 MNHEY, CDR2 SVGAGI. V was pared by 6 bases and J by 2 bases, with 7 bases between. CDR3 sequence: CASRQGNTEAFF. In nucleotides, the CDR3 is TGTGCCAGCAGGCAGGGTAACACTGAAGCTTTCTTT.

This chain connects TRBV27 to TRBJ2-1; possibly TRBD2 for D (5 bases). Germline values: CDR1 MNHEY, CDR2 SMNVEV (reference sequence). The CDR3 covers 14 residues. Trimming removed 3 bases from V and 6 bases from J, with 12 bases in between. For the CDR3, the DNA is TGTGCCAGCAGTTTTGGTCTAGCTCTCAATGAGCAGTTCTTC. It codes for CASSFGLALNEQFF.

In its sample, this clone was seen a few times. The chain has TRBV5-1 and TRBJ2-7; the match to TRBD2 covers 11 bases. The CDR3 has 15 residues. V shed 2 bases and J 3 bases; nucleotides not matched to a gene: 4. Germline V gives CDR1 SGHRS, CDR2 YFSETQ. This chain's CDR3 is CASSFVAGGDYEQYF. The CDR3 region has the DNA TGCGCCAGCAGCTTCGTAGCGGGAGGGGACTACGAGCAGTACTTC.

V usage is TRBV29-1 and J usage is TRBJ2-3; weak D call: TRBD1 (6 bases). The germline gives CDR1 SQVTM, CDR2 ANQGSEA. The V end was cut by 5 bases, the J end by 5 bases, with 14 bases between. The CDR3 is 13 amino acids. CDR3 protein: CSVSQGSLDTQYF. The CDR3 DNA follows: TGCAGCGTTTCCCAGGGGTCCTTAGATACGCAGTATTTT.

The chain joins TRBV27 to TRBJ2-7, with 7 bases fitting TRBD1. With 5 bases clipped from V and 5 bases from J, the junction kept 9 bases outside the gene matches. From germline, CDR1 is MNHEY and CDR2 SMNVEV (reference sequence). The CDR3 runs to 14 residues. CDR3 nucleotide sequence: TGTGCCAGCAGTCACCGGGACAGTTCGGACGAGCAGTACTTC. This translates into CASSHRDSSDEQYF.

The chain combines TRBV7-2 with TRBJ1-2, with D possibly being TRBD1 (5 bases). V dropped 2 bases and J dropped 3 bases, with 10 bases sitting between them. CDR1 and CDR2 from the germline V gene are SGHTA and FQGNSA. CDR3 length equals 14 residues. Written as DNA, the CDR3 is TGTGCCAGCAGCTTACCGGGACTTCACTATGGCTACACCTTC. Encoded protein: CASSLPGLHYGYTF.

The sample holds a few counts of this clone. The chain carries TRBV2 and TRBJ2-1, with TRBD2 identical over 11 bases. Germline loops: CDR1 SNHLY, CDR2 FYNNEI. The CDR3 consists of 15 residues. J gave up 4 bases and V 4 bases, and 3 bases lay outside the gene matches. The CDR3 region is CASSGTSGPYNEQFF. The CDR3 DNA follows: TGTGCCAGCAGTGGGACTAGCGGGCCTTACAATGAGCAGTTCTTC.

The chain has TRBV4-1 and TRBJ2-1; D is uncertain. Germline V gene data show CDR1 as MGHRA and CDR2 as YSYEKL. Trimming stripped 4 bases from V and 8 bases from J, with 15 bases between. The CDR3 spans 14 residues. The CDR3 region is CASSLSATAHEQFF. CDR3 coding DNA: TGCGCCAGCAGCCTTTCTGCTACCGCTCATGAGCAGTTCTTC.

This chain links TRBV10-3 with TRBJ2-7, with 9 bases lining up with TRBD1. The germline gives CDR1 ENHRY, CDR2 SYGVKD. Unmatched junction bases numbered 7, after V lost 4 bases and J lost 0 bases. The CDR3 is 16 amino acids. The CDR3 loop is CAISGPDRGISYEQYF. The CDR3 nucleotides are TGTGCCATCAGTGGCCCTGACAGGGGGATCTCCTACGAGCAGTACTTC.

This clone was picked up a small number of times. In DNA, the CDR3 is TGCGCCAGCAGCTTGGCCGCGGGACAGGCCTACGAGCAGTACTTC. Its translation: CASSLAAGQAYEQYF. This chain links TRBV5-1 with TRBJ2-7; 8 bases are shared with TRBD1. In germline, CDR1 is SGHRS, CDR2 YFSETQ. CDR3 length equals 15 residues. The trim removed 0 bases at V and 2 bases at J, leaving 4 bases unmatched. The whole variable domain, filled in from reference TRBV5-1 and TRBJ2-7, reads KAGVTQTPRYLIKTRGQQVTLSCSPISGHRSVSWYQQTPGQGLQFLFEYFSETQRNKGNFPGRFSGRQFSNSRSEMNVSTLELGDSALYLCASSLAAGQAYEQYFGPGTRLTVT.

In nucleotides, the CDR3 is TGTGCCAGCTCACCACTATATAGCAATCAGCCCCAGCATTTT. Protein sequence: CASSPLYSNQPQHF. The gene calls are TRBV18 and TRBJ1-5; the D is unclear. The CDR3 extends over 14 amino acids. V gave up 1 base and J gave up 0 bases, with 4 bases separating them. Germline-derived CDR1 and CDR2 are KGHSH and LQKENI.

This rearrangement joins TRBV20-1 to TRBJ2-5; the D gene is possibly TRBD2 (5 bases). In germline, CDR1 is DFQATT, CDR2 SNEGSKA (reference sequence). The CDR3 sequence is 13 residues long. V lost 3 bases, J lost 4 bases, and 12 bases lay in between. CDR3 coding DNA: TGCAGTGCTAGTTCGCTAGCCGGAGAGACCCAGTACTTC. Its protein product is CSASSLAGETQYF.